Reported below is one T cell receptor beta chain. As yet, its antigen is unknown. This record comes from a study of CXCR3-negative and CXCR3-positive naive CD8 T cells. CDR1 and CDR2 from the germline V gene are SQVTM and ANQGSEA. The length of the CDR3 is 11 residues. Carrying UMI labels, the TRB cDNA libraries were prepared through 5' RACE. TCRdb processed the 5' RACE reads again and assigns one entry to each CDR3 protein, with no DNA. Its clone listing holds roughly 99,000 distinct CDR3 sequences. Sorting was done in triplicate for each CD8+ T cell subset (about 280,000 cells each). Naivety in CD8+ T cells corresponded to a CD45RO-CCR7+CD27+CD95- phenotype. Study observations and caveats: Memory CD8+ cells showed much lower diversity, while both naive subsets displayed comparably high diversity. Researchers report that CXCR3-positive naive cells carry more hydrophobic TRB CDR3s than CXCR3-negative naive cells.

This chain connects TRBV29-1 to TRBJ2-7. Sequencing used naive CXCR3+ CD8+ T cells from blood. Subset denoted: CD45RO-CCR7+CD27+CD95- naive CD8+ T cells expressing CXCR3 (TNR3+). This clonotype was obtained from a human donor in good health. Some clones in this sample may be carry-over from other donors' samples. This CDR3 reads CSASLGYEQYF.